A selection of T cell receptor beta chains follows, all from one sample in a study of radiation and T cells in renal cell carcinoma. Using immunoSEQ multiplex PCR, the repertoire was profiled, and TCRdb retains in-frame clones only, with some absent. The table includes around 100,000 clones, 65% to 90% detected once. Sequenced material: blood, taken from a patient whose treatment included radiotherapy and nephrectomy. These receptors all come from a man between 60 and 75 years old with renal cell carcinoma. Each CDR3 is given with its conserved first and last residue. Fields, in order: D gene, clone size, CDR3 length, J gene, V gene, CDR3 DNA, CDR3 protein. A D gene is named only where the DNA matches it firmly. Rows may omit the clone size; those that give it use once, few, many or a size class.

d_call: TRBD1
clone_size: NA
cdr3_length: 14
j_call: TRBJ1-2
v_call: TRBV29-1
cdr3_nt: TGCAGCGCAGGCAGGGGACAGGGCAACTATGGCTACACCTTC
cdr3_aa: CSAGRGQGNYGYTF

d_call: NA
clone_size: few
cdr3_length: 12
j_call: TRBJ2-2
v_call: TRBV27
cdr3_nt: TGTGCGGGCACTTCGAACACCGGGGAGCTGTTTTTT
cdr3_aa: CAGTSNTGELFF

d_call: NA
clone_size: NA
cdr3_length: 14
j_call: TRBJ2-2
v_call: TRBV27
cdr3_nt: TGTGCCAGCAGAGCGGCAGGGGGGGCCGGGGAGCTGTTTTTT
cdr3_aa: CASRAAGGAGELFF

d_call: NA
clone_size: NA
cdr3_length: 15
j_call: TRBJ2-3
v_call: TRBV9
cdr3_nt: TGTGCCAGCAGCGTAGAAGGACTTGGCACAGATACGCAGTATTTT
cdr3_aa: CASSVEGLGTDTQYF

d_call: TRBD2
clone_size: NA
cdr3_length: 16
j_call: TRBJ2-5
v_call: TRBV7-2
cdr3_nt: TGTGCCAGCAGCGTTAGCGGGAGCCGGGGACTAGAGACCCAGTACTTC
cdr3_aa: CASSVSGSRGLETQYF

d_call: NA
clone_size: NA
cdr3_length: 17
j_call: TRBJ1-4
v_call: TRBV4-1
cdr3_nt: TGCGCCAGCAGCCAAGATGTAAGGGTGAGAACTAATGAAAAACTGTTTTTT
cdr3_aa: CASSQDVRVRTNEKLFF

d_call: NA
clone_size: few
cdr3_length: 14
j_call: TRBJ1-1
v_call: TRBV18
cdr3_nt: TGTGCCAGCTCACCTTCGGACGGTTTCACTGAAGCTTTCTTT
cdr3_aa: CASSPSDGFTEAFF

d_call: TRBD2
clone_size: NA
cdr3_length: 14
j_call: TRBJ2-3
v_call: TRBV2
cdr3_nt: TGTGCCAGCACACTAGCGAGTAGCACAGATACGCAGTATTTT
cdr3_aa: CASTLASSTDTQYF

d_call: TRBD2
clone_size: once
cdr3_length: 15
j_call: TRBJ2-5
v_call: TRBV6-4
cdr3_nt: TGTGCCAGCAGTTACTCGACTAGCGGGAAAGAGACCCAGTACTTC
cdr3_aa: CASSYSTSGKETQYF

d_call: TRBD2
clone_size: once
cdr3_length: 13
j_call: TRBJ2-7
v_call: TRBV29-1
cdr3_nt: TGCAGCGTTGAAGGGGGGGGATCCTACGAGCAGTACTTC
cdr3_aa: CSVEGGGSYEQYF

d_call: NA
clone_size: NA
cdr3_length: 15
j_call: TRBJ2-6
v_call: TRBV7-9
cdr3_nt: TGTGCCAGCAGCTTACACCCTTGGGTGGACCGTCCCCTGACTTTC
cdr3_aa: CASSLHPWVDRPLTF

d_call: NA
clone_size: NA
cdr3_length: 14
j_call: TRBJ2-7
v_call: TRBV12-1
cdr3_nt: TGTGCCAGCAGCCCGCAGAGTGTACCCTACGAGCAGTACTTC
cdr3_aa: CASSPQSVPYEQYF

d_call: NA
clone_size: NA
cdr3_length: 15
j_call: TRBJ1-1
v_call: TRBV27
cdr3_nt: TGTGCCAGCAGTCCCCGGGACACGGTAAACACTGAAGCTTTCTTT
cdr3_aa: CASSPRDTVNTEAFF

d_call: NA
clone_size: NA
cdr3_length: 11
j_call: TRBJ2-7
v_call: TRBV10-3
cdr3_nt: TGTGCCATCAGTGAGGGGTACGAGCAGTACTTC
cdr3_aa: CAISEGYEQYF

d_call: NA
clone_size: many
cdr3_length: 13
j_call: TRBJ1-3
v_call: TRBV10-3
cdr3_nt: TGTGCCATCAGTGAGAGCTCTGGAAACACCATATATTTT
cdr3_aa: CAISESSGNTIYF

d_call: NA
clone_size: NA
cdr3_length: 13
j_call: TRBJ2-1
v_call: TRBV5-4
cdr3_nt: TGTGCCAGCAGCTTGGTGACTAGTGATGAGCAGTTCTTC
cdr3_aa: CASSLVTSDEQFF

d_call: TRBD2
clone_size: NA
cdr3_length: 18
j_call: TRBJ2-3
v_call: TRBV13
cdr3_nt: TGTGCCAGCAGCTTAGACGGGGCGGGGGGCCCTGGGAGCCCCACGCAGTATTTT
cdr3_aa: CASSLDGAGGPGSPTQYF

d_call: NA
clone_size: NA
cdr3_length: 15
j_call: TRBJ1-2
v_call: TRBV18
cdr3_nt: TGTGCCAGCTCACCACTAGAGGGTCTTAACTATGGCTACACCTTC
cdr3_aa: CASSPLEGLNYGYTF

d_call: NA
clone_size: NA
cdr3_length: 14
j_call: TRBJ2-7
v_call: TRBV9
cdr3_nt: TGTGCCAGCAGCGTAGGGACGCTTGACTACGAGCAGTACTTC
cdr3_aa: CASSVGTLDYEQYF

d_call: TRBD2
clone_size: NA
cdr3_length: 15
j_call: TRBJ2-5
v_call: TRBV9
cdr3_nt: TGTGCCAGCAGCGTAGGGGCGGGAGGTGGTGAGACCCAGTACTTC
cdr3_aa: CASSVGAGGGETQYF

d_call: NA
clone_size: NA
cdr3_length: 13
j_call: TRBJ1-1
v_call: TRBV6-1
cdr3_nt: TGTGCCAGCAGTGAAGCGCGCGGAGGGGGGGCTTTCTTT
cdr3_aa: CASSEARGGGAFF

d_call: NA
clone_size: NA
cdr3_length: 14
j_call: TRBJ2-7
v_call: TRBV6-5
cdr3_nt: TGTGCCAGCAGTTACTCAGGGTTCGGACACGAGCAGTACTTC
cdr3_aa: CASSYSGFGHEQYF

d_call: NA
clone_size: NA
cdr3_length: 16
j_call: TRBJ1-2
v_call: TRBV15
cdr3_nt: TGTGCCACCAGCAGAGCGGGATACTTAGACAAGCATGGCTACACCTTC
cdr3_aa: CATSRAGYLDKHGYTF

d_call: TRBD1
clone_size: NA
cdr3_length: 16
j_call: TRBJ1-3
v_call: TRBV9
cdr3_nt: TGTGCCAGCAGCCACGGGCGGGACAGGGGTGGAAACACCATATATTTT
cdr3_aa: CASSHGRDRGGNTIYF

d_call: TRBD2
clone_size: NA
cdr3_length: 18
j_call: TRBJ2-3
v_call: TRBV4-3
cdr3_nt: TGCGCCAGCAGCCAAGATCATGCTAGCGGGAGGATGGCAGATACGCAGTATTTT
cdr3_aa: CASSQDHASGRMADTQYF

d_call: TRBD1
clone_size: NA
cdr3_length: 15
j_call: TRBJ1-1
v_call: TRBV5-1
cdr3_nt: TGCGCCAGCAGCCTGGGGGACAGACTGAACACTGAAGCTTTCTTT
cdr3_aa: CASSLGDRLNTEAFF

d_call: TRBD2
clone_size: NA
cdr3_length: 16
j_call: TRBJ2-5
v_call: TRBV9
cdr3_nt: TGTGCCAGCAGCGTAGCTCGCGGGAGGGCCGGTGAGACCCAGTACTTC
cdr3_aa: CASSVARGRAGETQYF

d_call: TRBD2
clone_size: NA
cdr3_length: 16
j_call: TRBJ2-4
v_call: TRBV2
cdr3_nt: TGTGCCAGCAGTGTGGGACTAGCGGGGGGTAGTAACATTCAGTACTTC
cdr3_aa: CASSVGLAGGSNIQYF

d_call: NA
clone_size: NA
cdr3_length: 12
j_call: TRBJ1-1
v_call: TRBV12-2
cdr3_nt: TGTGCAAGTCGCCCGCAACACCCTGAAGCTTTCTTT
cdr3_aa: CASRPQHPEAFF

d_call: TRBD2
clone_size: NA
cdr3_length: 14
j_call: TRBJ2-1
v_call: TRBV6-6
cdr3_nt: TGTGCCACGGGTTCTAGCGGGAGCACCGGAAGGGAGTTCTTC
cdr3_aa: CATGSSGSTGREFF

d_call: TRBD2
clone_size: NA
cdr3_length: 17
j_call: TRBJ2-2
v_call: TRBV4-2
cdr3_nt: TGTGCCAGCAGCCAAGTCGGACTAGCGGCCACATCCGGGGAGCTGTTTTTT
cdr3_aa: CASSQVGLAATSGELFF

d_call: TRBD1
clone_size: few
cdr3_length: 15
j_call: TRBJ1-4
v_call: TRBV7-6
cdr3_nt: TGTGCCAGCAGCGCTCTCAGGGGGACTAATGAAAAACTGTTTTTT
cdr3_aa: CASSALRGTNEKLFF